This is a list of T cell receptor beta chains from one sample in a study of blood T cell repertoires in COVID-19. The assay was immunoSEQ multiplex PCR, and TCRdb's table has in-frame clones only and misses some. Altogether around 310,000 clones are present, approximately 90% being singletons, with the ten largest covering 4%. Sequenced: peripheral blood. The receptors shown here come from a woman aged 50 to 65 with active or convalescent COVID-19. Both conserved end residues are part of each CDR3. The D gene is left open where the match is weak.

V gene,D gene,J gene,CDR3 protein,CDR3 DNA
TRBV6-5,TRBD2,TRBJ2-2,CASSGGLEGGELFF,TGTGCCAGCAGCGGGGGACTAGAGGGCGGGGAGCTGTTTTTT
TRBV30,TRBD2,TRBJ2-5,CAWIRGGLETQYF,TGTGCCTGGATAAGGGGAGGGCTGGAGACCCAGTACTTC
TRBV12-3/TRBV12-4,.,TRBJ1-2,CASSNGEKNGYTF,TGTGCCAGCAGCAATGGGGAGAAAAATGGCTACACCTTC
TRBV9,TRBD2,TRBJ2-3,CASSVVSGGPTDTQYF,TGTGCCAGCAGCGTAGTAAGCGGGGGGCCCACAGATACGCAGTATTTT
TRBV30,TRBD2,TRBJ2-7,CAWSAGLAGGYEQYF,TGTGCCTGGAGTGCAGGACTAGCGGGGGGTTACGAGCAGTACTTC
TRBV28,.,TRBJ2-7,CASSLAGSNLYEQYF,TGTGCCAGCAGTTTAGCTGGCAGTAACCTCTACGAGCAGTACTTC
TRBV2,.,TRBJ2-6,CASSDSLRGANVLTF,TGTGCCAGCAGTGACTCTCTTCGTGGGGCCAACGTCCTGACTTTC
TRBV18,TRBD2,TRBJ2-3,CASSPQRGPDTQYF,TGTGCCAGCTCACCTCAGCGGGGGCCAGATACGCAGTATTTT
TRBV6-1,TRBD2,TRBJ2-7,CASSEAWTLRAASSGYEQYF,TGTGCCAGCAGTGAAGCATGGACCCTCCGAGCAGCGTCTAGCGGATACGAGCAGTACTTC
TRBV2,.,TRBJ2-2,CASSISGLYPGELFF,TGTGCCAGCAGTATTAGCGGCCTATATCCCGGGGAGCTGTTTTTT
TRBV6-5,TRBD1,TRBJ2-5,CASSERQGTRTQYF,TGTGCCAGCAGCGAGAGACAGGGGACCAGGACCCAGTACTTC
TRBV18,TRBD1,TRBJ2-1,CASSLDRVISDEQFF,TGTGCCAGCTCACTTGACAGGGTAATATCCGATGAGCAGTTCTTC
TRBV6-5,TRBD1,TRBJ2-7,CASSYLTGGRYEQYF,TGTGCCAGCAGTTACCTGACAGGGGGCCGCTACGAGCAGTACTTC